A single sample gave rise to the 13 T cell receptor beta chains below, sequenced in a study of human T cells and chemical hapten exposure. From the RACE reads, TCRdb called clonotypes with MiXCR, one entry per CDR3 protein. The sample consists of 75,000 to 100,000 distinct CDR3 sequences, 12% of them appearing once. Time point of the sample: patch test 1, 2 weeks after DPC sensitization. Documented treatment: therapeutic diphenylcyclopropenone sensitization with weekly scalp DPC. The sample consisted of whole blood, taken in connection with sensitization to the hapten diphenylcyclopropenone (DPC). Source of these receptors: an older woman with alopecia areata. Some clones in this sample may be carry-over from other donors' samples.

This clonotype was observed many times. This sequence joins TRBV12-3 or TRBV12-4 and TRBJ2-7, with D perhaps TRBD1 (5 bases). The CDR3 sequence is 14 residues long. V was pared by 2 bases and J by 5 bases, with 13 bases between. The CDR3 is CASSLQQAWDEQYF. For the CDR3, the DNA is TGTGCCAGCAGTTTACAACAGGCCTGGGACGAGCAGTACTTC.

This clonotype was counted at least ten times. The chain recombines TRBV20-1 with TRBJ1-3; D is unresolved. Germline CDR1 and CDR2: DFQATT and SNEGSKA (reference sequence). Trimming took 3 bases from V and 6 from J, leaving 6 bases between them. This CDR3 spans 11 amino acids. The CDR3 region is CSARGLNTIYF. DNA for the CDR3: TGCAGTGCTAGGGGGTTAAACACCATATATTTT.

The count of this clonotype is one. The CDR3 spells CASSLRAASDTEAFF. The CDR3 DNA reads TGCGCCAGCAGCTTGAGGGCGGCCTCCGACACTGAAGCTTTCTTT. The genes are TRBV5-1 and TRBJ1-1; D is undetermined. Germline CDR1 and CDR2: SGHRS and YFSETQ. The ends were cut back, 1 base at V and 3 bases at J, with 13 bases in the middle. The CDR3 extends over 15 amino acids.

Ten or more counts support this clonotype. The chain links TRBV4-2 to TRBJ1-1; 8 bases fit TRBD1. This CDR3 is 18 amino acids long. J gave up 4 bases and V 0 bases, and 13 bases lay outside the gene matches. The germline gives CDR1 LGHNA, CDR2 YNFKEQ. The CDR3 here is CASSQEWALGQGATEAFF. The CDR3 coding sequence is TGTGCCAGCAGCCAAGAGTGGGCCTTGGGGCAGGGGGCCACTGAAGCTTTCTTT.

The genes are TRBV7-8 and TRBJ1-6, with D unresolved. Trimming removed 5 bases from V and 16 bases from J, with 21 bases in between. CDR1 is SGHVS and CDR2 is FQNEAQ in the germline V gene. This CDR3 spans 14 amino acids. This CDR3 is CASSPGYGSRVLHF. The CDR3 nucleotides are TGTGCCAGCAGCCCTGGTTATGGCAGCCGAGTTCTCCACTTT.

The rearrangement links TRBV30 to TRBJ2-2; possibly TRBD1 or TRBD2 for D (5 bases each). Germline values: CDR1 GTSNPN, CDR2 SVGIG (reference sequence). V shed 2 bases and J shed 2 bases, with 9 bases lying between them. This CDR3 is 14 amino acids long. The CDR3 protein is CAWSKGRNTGELFF. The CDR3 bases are TGTGCCTGGAGTAAGGGGAGAAACACCGGGGAGCTGTTTTTT.

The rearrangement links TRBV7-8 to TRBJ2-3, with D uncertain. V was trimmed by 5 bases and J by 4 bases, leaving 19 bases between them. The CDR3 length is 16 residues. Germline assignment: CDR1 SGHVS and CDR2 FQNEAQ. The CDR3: CASSQKANPRADTQYF. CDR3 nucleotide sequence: TGTGCCAGCAGCCAAAAGGCTAACCCCCGCGCAGATACGCAGTATTTT.

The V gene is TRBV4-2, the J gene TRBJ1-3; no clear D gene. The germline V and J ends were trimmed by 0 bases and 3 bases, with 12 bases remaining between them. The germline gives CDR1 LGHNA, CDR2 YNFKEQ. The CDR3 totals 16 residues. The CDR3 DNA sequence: TGTGCCAGCAGCCAAGAGACGGACCAGTATGGAAACACCATATATTTT. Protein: CASSQETDQYGNTIYF.

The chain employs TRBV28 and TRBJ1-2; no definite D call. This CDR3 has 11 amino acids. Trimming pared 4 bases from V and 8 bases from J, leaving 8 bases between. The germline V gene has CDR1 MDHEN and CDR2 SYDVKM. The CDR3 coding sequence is TGTGCCAGCAGTTCCCCCCGGGGCTACACCTTC. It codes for CASSSPRGYTF.

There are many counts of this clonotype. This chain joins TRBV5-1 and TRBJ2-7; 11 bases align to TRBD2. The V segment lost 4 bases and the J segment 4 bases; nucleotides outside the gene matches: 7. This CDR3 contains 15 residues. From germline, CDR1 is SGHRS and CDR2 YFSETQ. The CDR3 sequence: CASSTLAGGRYEQYF. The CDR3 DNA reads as TGCGCCAGCAGCACTCTAGCGGGGGGAAGATACGAGCAGTACTTC.

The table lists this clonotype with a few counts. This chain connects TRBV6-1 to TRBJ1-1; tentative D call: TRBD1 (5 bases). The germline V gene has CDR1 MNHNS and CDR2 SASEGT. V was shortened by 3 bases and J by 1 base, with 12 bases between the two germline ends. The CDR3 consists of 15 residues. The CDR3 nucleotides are TGTGCCAGCAGTGAGCCCCGGGGCCAGAACACTGAAGCTTTCTTT. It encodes CASSEPRGQNTEAFF.

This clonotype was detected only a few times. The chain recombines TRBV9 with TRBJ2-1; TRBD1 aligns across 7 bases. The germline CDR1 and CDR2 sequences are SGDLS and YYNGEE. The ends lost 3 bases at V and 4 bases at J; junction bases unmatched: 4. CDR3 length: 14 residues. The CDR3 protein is CASSEVRGYNEQFF. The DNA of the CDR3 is TGTGCCAGCAGCGAGGTCAGGGGGTACAATGAGCAGTTCTTC.

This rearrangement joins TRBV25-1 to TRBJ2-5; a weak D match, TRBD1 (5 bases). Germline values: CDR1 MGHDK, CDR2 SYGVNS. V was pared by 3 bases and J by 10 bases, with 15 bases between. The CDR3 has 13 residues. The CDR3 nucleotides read TGTGCCAGCAGTGACTTTTTGGACAACGTCCAGTACTTC. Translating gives CASSDFLDNVQYF.